This TCR beta chain was captured by sequencing in a study of PD-L1 blockade in urothelial cancer. Study-wide findings and caveats: More expansion of tumor-associated blood clones, seen at 3 weeks, marked durable-benefit patients.

Spiked synthetic TCR analogs estimated absolute template abundance per PCR. The method was immunoSEQ multiplex PCR; TCRdb's version includes in-frame clones alone and lacks a portion of them. The data show about 84,000 clones, roughly 82% seen once. From germline, CDR1 is SGHTS and CDR2 YDEGEE. This CDR3 contains 13 residues. V was cut by 6 bases and J by 5 bases, with 12 bases left in between. A remark on this clone: The antigen remains unidentified.

The study enrolled patients with locally advanced or metastatic urothelial carcinoma. The V and J genes are TRBV5-8 and TRBJ1-5, with D unresolved. The TCR sequence derives from a man aged 65-85 years with urothelial cancer. This sample comprised PBMCs, obtained around atezolizumab (anti-PD-L1) treatment. Here the CDR3 DNA reads TGTGCCAGCACCACCGACGGAGATCAGCCCCAGCATTTT. Translating it yields CASTTDGDQPQHF.